One sample yielded the 26 T cell receptor beta chains listed below, sequenced in a study of CD8+ T cells in alopecia areata. Following extraction, RNA underwent reverse transcription to cDNA, which served as the sequencing template. Only in-frame clones appear in the TCRdb table, and some are missing; sequencing was by immunoSEQ multiplex PCR. The sample lists about 76,000 clones, approximately 64% occurring once. Treatment: oral pan-JAK inhibitor, 5-10 mg twice daily. The sequencing here drew on CD8+ T cells sorted from blood, taken at week 24, from a patient treated with tofacitinib. The receptors were sampled from a human donor with alopecia areata.

This clone was counted once. This chain connects TRBV10-3 to TRBJ2-3; 8 bases fit TRBD2. CDR1 ENHRY and CDR2 SYGVKD come from the germline V gene. The CDR3 covers 15 residues. Trimming at V came to 3 bases and at J to 0 bases, leaving 2 bases not matched to a gene. CDR3 sequence: CAISDPSGSTDTQYF. CDR3 in DNA: TGTGCCATCAGTGATCCTAGCGGGAGCACAGATACGCAGTATTTT.

This chain uses TRBV5-1 with TRBJ1-1; possibly TRBD1 for D (6 bases). Per the germline V gene, CDR1 is SGHRS and CDR2 is YFSETQ. The V end was cut by 6 bases, the J end by 3 bases, with 15 bases between. The CDR3 is made up of 14 amino acids. Written as DNA, the CDR3 is TGCGCCAGCACCTGGACAGACCCCTACACTGAAGCTTTCTTT. It specifies CASTWTDPYTEAFF.

This clone was detected only a few times. This chain links TRBV29-1 with TRBJ2-7; 8 bases align to TRBD2. CDR1 and CDR2 (germline): SQVTM, ANQGSEA. V lost 6 bases to trimming and J lost 3 bases; unmatched junction nucleotides: 7. This CDR3 spans 13 amino acids. Here the CDR3 DNA reads TGCAGCGTCCGCGGGGGGTCCCTCTACGAGCAGTACTTC. Translated, it gives CSVRGGSLYEQYF.

The genes are TRBV5-1 and TRBJ2-7, with no clear D. Germline CDR1 is SGHRS and CDR2 is YFSETQ. V was pared by 0 bases and J by 3 bases, with 7 bases between. The CDR3 runs 13 residues. CDR3 residues: CASSLGQDYEQYF. In DNA, the CDR3 is TGCGCCAGCAGCTTGGGACAAGACTACGAGCAGTACTTC. The entire variable domain, with the rest obtained from reference TRBV5-1 and TRBJ2-7, is as follows: KAGVTQTPRYLIKTRGQQVTLSCSPISGHRSVSWYQQTPGQGLQFLFEYFSETQRNKGNFPGRFSGRQFSNSRSEMNVSTLELGDSALYLCASSLGQDYEQYFGPGTRLTVT.

This sequence joins TRBV27 and TRBJ2-5, with D possibly matching TRBD2 (6 bases). The CDR3 totals 14 residues. CDR1 and CDR2 from the germline V gene are MNHEY and SMNVEV (reference sequence). V was clipped by 3 bases and J by 2 bases, with 10 bases between them. In DNA form, the CDR3 reads TGTGCCAGCAGTTTGGGTAGCGGACAAGAGACCCAGTACTTC. Its protein product is CASSLGSGQETQYF.

The rearrangement uses TRBV29-1 and TRBJ2-5; D is ambiguous. The germline V gene has CDR1 SQVTM and CDR2 ANQGSEA. The V and J ends lost 3 bases and 2 bases respectively, with 16 bases between them. The CDR3 is made up of 15 amino acids. In DNA form, the CDR3 reads TGCAGCGTTGAGAAGAGATCTTGGCGGCAAGAGACCCAGTACTTC. Amino acids: CSVEKRSWRQETQYF.

This chain connects TRBV27 to TRBJ2-1; D is undetermined. The germline V gene encodes CDR1 MNHEY and CDR2 SMNVEV (reference sequence). Trimming pared 5 bases from V and 1 base from J, leaving 9 bases between. The length of the CDR3 is 14 residues. The CDR3 reads CASSPGISYNEQFF. The CDR3 bases are TGTGCCAGCAGTCCCGGCATATCCTACAATGAGCAGTTCTTC.

J is TRBJ2-7 and V is TRBV7-8; weak D call: TRBD2 (6 bases). Germline CDR1 reads SGHVS; CDR2 reads FQNEAQ. The CDR3 has 14 amino acids. Trimming pared 3 bases from V and 2 bases from J, leaving 11 bases between. CDR3 nucleotide sequence: TGTGCCAGCAGCTTCAGCCAGCGGGCCTACGAGCAGTACTTC. Its translation: CASSFSQRAYEQYF.

The CDR3 loop reads CASSPILNTGELFF. CDR3 sequence (DNA): TGTGCCAGCAGCCCGATACTAAACACCGGGGAGCTGTTTTTT. The gene calls are TRBV28 and TRBJ2-2; D is ambiguous. V lost 6 bases to trimming and J lost 2 bases, with 10 bases between them. The germline gives CDR1 MDHEN, CDR2 SYDVKM. This CDR3 has 14 residues.

The chain employs TRBV7-9 and TRBJ1-1; tentatively, D is TRBD1 (6 bases). Germline CDR1 SEHNR, CDR2 FQNEAQ (reference sequence). V gave up 4 bases and J gave up 8 bases, with 8 bases separating them. The CDR3 totals 11 residues. The DNA for the CDR3 is TGTGCCAGCAGCTACACAGGGGAAGCTTTCTTT. Translating gives CASSYTGEAFF.

The chain combines TRBV6-4 with TRBJ2-7; 7 nucleotides match TRBD1. Germline V lookup: CDR1 MRHNA, CDR2 SNTAGT. There are 15 residues in the CDR3. The ends lost 4 bases at V and 3 bases at J; junction bases unmatched: 9. The CDR3 sequence: CASSGITGAGYEQYF. CDR3 nucleotide sequence: TGTGCCAGCAGTGGCATCACAGGGGCTGGCTACGAGCAGTACTTC.

The chain couples TRBV29-1 to TRBJ2-5; TRBD1 agrees at 7 bases. The closer fit of TRBJ2-7 to the DNA end suggests the J call may be wrong. Per germline, CDR1 SQVTM and CDR2 ANQGSEA. The CDR3 extends over 14 amino acids. This CDR3 is CSVAGRDSSYEQYF. As DNA, the CDR3 is TGCAGCGTTGCGGGACGGGACAGCTCCTACGAGCAGTACTTC.

The V call is TRBV27, the J call TRBJ2-7; 10 nucleotides agree with TRBD2. CDR1 and CDR2 (germline): MNHEY, SMNVEV (reference sequence). J was trimmed by 3 bases and V by 3 bases; bases with no gene match: 5. The length of the CDR3 is 15 residues. The CDR3 nucleotides read TGTGCCAGCAGTTTGGTAGCGGGAGGAATCTACGAGCAGTACTTC. Encoded protein: CASSLVAGGIYEQYF.

This chain uses TRBV7-9 with TRBJ1-2; D may be TRBD1 (5 bases). The CDR3 covers 14 residues. Germline CDR1 and CDR2: SEHNR and FQNEAQ (reference sequence). The V gene lost 5 bases and the J gene lost 9 bases, with 19 bases spanning the gap. The chain's CDR3 is CASSLETAPWRYTF. The CDR3 bases are TGTGCCAGCAGCCTAGAGACAGCCCCATGGCGCTACACCTTC.

This clone was counted between two and nine times. The rearrangement links TRBV4-1 to TRBJ2-7, with a tentative D call TRBD1 (5 bases). Trimming removed 0 bases at V and 5 bases at J, with 11 bases between. This CDR3 spans 14 amino acids. Germline CDR1 MGHRA, CDR2 YSYEKL. CDR3 in amino acids: CASSQEGVLDEQYF. The DNA of the CDR3 is TGCGCCAGCAGCCAAGAAGGGGTTTTGGACGAGCAGTACTTC.

V usage is TRBV27 and J usage is TRBJ2-1; 7 bases align to TRBD2. From germline, CDR1 is MNHEY and CDR2 SMNVEV (reference sequence). V lost 7 bases to trimming and J lost 3 bases; unmatched junction nucleotides: 6. CDR3 length equals 14 residues. For the CDR3, the DNA is TGTGCCAGCACTTCTGGACTAGGCTACAATGAGCAGTTCTTC. It yields the protein CASTSGLGYNEQFF.

The V and J genes are TRBV19 and TRBJ1-2; D is possibly TRBD1 (6 bases). The CDR3 runs 13 residues. Germline V CDR1 and CDR2: LNHDA, SQIVND (reference sequence). Between the trimmed V and J ends, which lost 10 bases and 6 bases, there was a span of 18 bases. The CDR3 nucleotides are TGTGCCATGAACAACAGGGAAGGGGATGGCTACACCTTC. Its translation is CAMNNREGDGYTF. The whole variable domain, remainder taken from reference TRBV19 and TRBJ1-2, is DGGITQSPKYLFRKEGQNVTLSCEQNLNHDAMYWYRQDPGQGLRLIYYSQIVNDFQKGDIAEGYSVSREKKESFPLTVTSAQKNPTAFYLCAMNNREGDGYTFGSGTRLTVV.

CDR3 nucleotides: TGTGCCAGCAGCCCAGGGACTAGCATCGCCGGGGAGCTGTTTTTT. Translating gives CASSPGTSIAGELFF. The chain uses TRBV7-9 and TRBJ2-2; 9 positions agree with TRBD2. The germline V gene has CDR1 SEHNR and CDR2 FQNEAQ (reference sequence). This CDR3 region has 15 residues. Trimming took 5 bases from V and 6 from J; bases not matched to a gene: 7.

This clone was counted a single time. This rearrangement joins TRBV19 to TRBJ2-7; D is perhaps TRBD2 (6 bases). In germline, CDR1 is LNHDA, CDR2 SQIVND (reference sequence). Trimming removed 8 bases at V and 7 bases at J, with 15 bases between. The CDR3 runs 12 residues. CDR3 coding DNA: TGTGCCAGTCAGGGAGGTCTGGGAGAGCAGTACTTC. Translation: CASQGGLGEQYF.

This chain joins TRBV27 and TRBJ1-2; 9 bases are shared with TRBD1. The germline CDR1 and CDR2 sequences are MNHEY and SMNVEV (reference sequence). There are 16 residues in the CDR3. Germline trimming cut 4 bases from V and 3 bases from J; bases unmatched to any gene: 9. CDR3 protein: CASSSFQGQGYYGYTF. The CDR3 DNA is TGTGCCAGCAGTTCCTTTCAGGGACAGGGATACTATGGCTACACCTTC.

The chain recombines TRBV6-5 with TRBJ2-5, with D possibly being TRBD1 or TRBD2 (6 bases each). In germline, CDR1 is MNHEY, CDR2 SVGAGI. The CDR3 consists of 16 residues. V gave up 4 bases and J gave up 2 bases, with 17 bases separating them. The CDR3 region is CASSSGVGGRQETQYF. The CDR3 DNA follows: TGTGCCAGCAGTTCGGGGGTAGGGGGGAGGCAAGAGACCCAGTACTTC.

This clone was detected only a few times. The V call is TRBV15, the J call TRBJ1-1, with no clear D. The germline V gene has CDR1 LNHNV and CDR2 YYDKDF (reference sequence). The CDR3 is made up of 12 amino acids. Trimming removed 3 bases from V and 0 bases from J, with 2 bases in between. CDR3 sequence: CATSSMNTEAFF. CDR3 bases: TGTGCCACCAGCAGTATGAACACTGAAGCTTTCTTT.

A single count supports this clone. The chain recombines TRBV7-7 with TRBJ2-2, with D hard to call. The CDR3 is made up of 16 amino acids. Looked up from germline, CDR1 is SSHAT and CDR2 is FNYEAQ (reference sequence). Trimming removed 1 base at V and 0 bases at J, with 9 bases between. This chain's CDR3 is CASSLVAGANTGELFF. Here the CDR3 DNA reads TGTGCCAGCAGCTTAGTAGCCGGCGCGAACACCGGGGAGCTGTTTTTT.

This clone was detected only a few times. The V call is TRBV4-1, the J call TRBJ2-2, with D hard to call. V was trimmed by 0 bases and J by 2 bases, leaving 16 bases between them. Germline CDR1 is MGHRA and CDR2 is YSYEKL. This CDR3 is 18 amino acids long. CDR3 region: CASSQDKGFGSNTGELFF. CDR3 nucleotide sequence: TGCGCCAGCAGCCAAGATAAAGGTTTCGGGTCCAACACCGGGGAGCTGTTTTTT.

This chain links TRBV5-6 with TRBJ2-2; D not certain. Trimming cost V 2 bases and J 11 bases, with 22 bases left between them. The CDR3 has 16 amino acids. Looked up from germline, CDR1 is SGHDT and CDR2 is YYEEEE. The CDR3 DNA sequence: TGTGCCAGCAGCTTAACACCTTCGGGTGTCCTGAAAGAGCTGTTTTTT. It translates to CASSLTPSGVLKELFF.

The chain carries TRBV4-1 and TRBJ2-2, with TRBD1 matching over 10 bases. The germline V gene has CDR1 MGHRA and CDR2 YSYEKL. The CDR3 is 17 amino acids. J gave up 3 bases and V 4 bases, and 8 bases lay outside the gene matches. The DNA of the CDR3 is TGCGCCAGCAGCCGAACGGGGACAGGGGAGGACACCGGGGAGCTGTTTTTT. This encodes CASSRTGTGEDTGELFF.